The 2 T cell receptor beta chains below all came from one sample that was sequenced in a study of cytomegalovirus exposure and HLA in healthy donors. Libraries were prepared by immunoSEQ multiplex PCR; TCRdb keeps only in-frame clonotypes and omits some of them. The sample holds hundreds of thousands of clones; around 80% are singletons and the top ten take about an eighth. Input material: PBMCs. The receptors stem from a woman in her thirties in good health and CMV-seropositive.

Remarks on this clone: The sample contains more than one DNA sequence encoding this CDR3. The genes are TRBV4-3 and TRBJ1-5; D is unclear. This CDR3 is built from 13 residues. CDR1 is LGHNA, CDR2 YSLEER, per germline. Trimming pared 0 bases from V and 7 bases from J, leaving 7 bases between. The CDR3 loop is CASSQDLVQPQHF. The DNA of the CDR3 is TGCGCCAGCAGCCAAGATCTGGTGCAGCCCCAGCATTTT.

The chain couples TRBV27 to TRBJ1-1, with D tentatively TRBD1 (6 bases). CDR1 and CDR2 from the germline V gene are MNHEY and SMNVEV (reference sequence). The V and J ends lost 4 bases and 13 bases respectively, with 16 bases between them. The CDR3 runs 12 residues. The CDR3 region is CASSSEPGQGFF. The DNA for the CDR3 is TGTGCCAGCAGTTCGGAACCGGGACAAGGTTTCTTT.